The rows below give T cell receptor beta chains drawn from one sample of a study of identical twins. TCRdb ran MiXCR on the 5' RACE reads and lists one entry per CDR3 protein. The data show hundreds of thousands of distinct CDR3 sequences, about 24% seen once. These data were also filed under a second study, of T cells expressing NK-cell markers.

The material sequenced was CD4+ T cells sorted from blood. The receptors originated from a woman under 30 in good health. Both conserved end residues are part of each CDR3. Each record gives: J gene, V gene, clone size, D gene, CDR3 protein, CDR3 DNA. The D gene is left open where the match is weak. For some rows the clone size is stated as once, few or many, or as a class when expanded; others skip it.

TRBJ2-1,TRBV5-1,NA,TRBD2,CASSLVSSGSYEQFF,TGCGCCAGCAGCTTGGTCTCTAGCGGGAGTTATGAGCAGTTCTTC
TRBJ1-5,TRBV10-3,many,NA,CATSRYTGRERGNQPQHF,TGTGCCACCTCCCGGTACACAGGGAGGGAAAGGGGCAATCAGCCCCAGCATTTT
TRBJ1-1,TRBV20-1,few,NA,CSAREKQMNTEAFF,TGCAGTGCTAGAGAAAAACAGATGAACACTGAAGCTTTCTTT
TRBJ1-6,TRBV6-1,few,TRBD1,CASSDRASSYNSPLHF,TGTGCCAGCAGCGACAGGGCGAGCTCCTATAATTCACCCCTCCACTTT
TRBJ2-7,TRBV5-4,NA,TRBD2,CASSFKSGGPSEQYF,TGTGCCAGCAGCTTTAAATCGGGAGGGCCGTCCGAGCAGTACTTC
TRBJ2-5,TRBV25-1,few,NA,CASSDPPGPTWETQYF,TGTGCCAGCAGTGACCCCCCCGGGCCTACTTGGGAGACCCAGTACTTC
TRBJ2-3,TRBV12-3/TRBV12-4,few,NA,CATATYTQYF,TGTGCTACAGCAACCTATACGCAGTATTTT
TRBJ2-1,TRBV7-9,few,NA,CASSPKGGGDEQFF,TGTGCCAGCAGCCCTAAAGGTGGAGGTGATGAGCAGTTCTTC
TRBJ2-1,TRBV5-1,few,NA,CASSPGTTGSNEQFF,TGCGCCAGCAGTCCCGGGACAACGGGCTCTAATGAGCAGTTCTTC
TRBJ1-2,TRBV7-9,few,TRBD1,CASSIGDRGGYTF,TGTGCCAGCAGCATAGGAGACAGGGGAGGCTACACCTTC
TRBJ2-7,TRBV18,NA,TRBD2,CASSQAGGSYEQYF,TGTGCCAGCTCACAAGCGGGGGGCTCCTACGAGCAGTACTTC
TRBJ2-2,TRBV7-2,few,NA,CASRLVGPGELFF,TGTGCCAGCCGCCTGGTGGGCCCCGGGGAGCTGTTTTTT
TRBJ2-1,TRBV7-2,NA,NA,CASSLWSDSNNEQFF,TGTGCCAGCAGCCTCTGGTCGGACTCTAACAATGAGCAGTTCTTC
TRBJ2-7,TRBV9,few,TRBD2,CASSVAKGLAGDEQYF,TGTGCCAGCAGCGTAGCAAAGGGCCTAGCGGGAGACGAGCAGTACTTC
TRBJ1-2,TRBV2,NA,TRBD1,CASRLTGGGGYTF,TGTGCCAGCAGATTAACAGGGGGTGGAGGCTACACCTTC